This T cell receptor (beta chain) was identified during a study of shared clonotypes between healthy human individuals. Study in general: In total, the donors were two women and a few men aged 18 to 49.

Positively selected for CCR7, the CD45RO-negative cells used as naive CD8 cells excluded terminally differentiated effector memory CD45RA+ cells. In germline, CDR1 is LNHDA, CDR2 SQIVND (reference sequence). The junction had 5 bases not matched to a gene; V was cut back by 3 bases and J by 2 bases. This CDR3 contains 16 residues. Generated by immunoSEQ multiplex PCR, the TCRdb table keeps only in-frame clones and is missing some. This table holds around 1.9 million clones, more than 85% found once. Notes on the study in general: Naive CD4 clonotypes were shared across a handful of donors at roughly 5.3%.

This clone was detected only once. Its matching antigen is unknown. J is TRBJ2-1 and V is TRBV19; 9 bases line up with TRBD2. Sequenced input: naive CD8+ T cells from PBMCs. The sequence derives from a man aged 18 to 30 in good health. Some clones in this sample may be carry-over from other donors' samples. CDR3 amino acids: CASSIKTSGPYNEQFF. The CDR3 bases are TGTGCCAGTAGTATTAAGACTAGCGGCCCCTACAATGAGCAGTTCTTC.